This TCR beta chain was sequenced for a study of blood T cell repertoires in COVID-19. Study-wide background: From T cells, B-cell-depleted T cells, or PBMCs came the material, which was cDNA or gDNA.

Recruitment covered about 26 US areas and drew participants whose ages spanned roughly 18 to 90 years. Allocation to cohorts depended on clinical history reported by the participants. TCRdb's table, derived via immunoSEQ multiplex PCR, lists solely in-frame clones and lacks some. In the table there are about 270,000 clones, 85% to 90% of which are singletons. Source material: PBMCs or T cells enriched from blood (not recorded which). This TCR derives from a woman younger than 45 with acute COVID-19.

The CDR3 is CASSQMTQGLQETQYF. The CDR3 DNA sequence: TGCGCCAGCAGCCAAATGACACAGGGTCTCCAAGAGACCCAGTACTTC. The chain combines TRBV4-1 with TRBJ2-5; weak D call: TRBD1 (6 bases). The CDR3 loop spans 16 amino acids. Trimming took off 2 bases at V and 1 base at J, with 14 bases between the two ends. Germline assignment: CDR1 MGHRA and CDR2 YSYEKL.